This is a list of T cell receptor beta chains from one sample in a study of blood T cell repertoires in COVID-19. Libraries were prepared by immunoSEQ multiplex PCR; TCRdb keeps only in-frame clonotypes and omits some of them. The repertoire has around 260,000 clones, around 90% of them found once; the top ten carry around 1.1%. The sequencing sample was made of PBMCs or T cells enriched from blood (not recorded which). The receptor source for this set is a woman aged 25 to 39 who had recovered from COVID-19. Each CDR3 is given with its conserved first and last residue. Each record gives: J gene, D gene, V gene, CDR3 protein. The D gene is left open where the match is weak.

TRBJ1-6	-	TRBV5-6	CASSLVRDTHNSPLHF
TRBJ1-1	TRBD1	TRBV19	CASSIPDRGTEAFF
TRBJ1-5	-	TRBV19	CASSREARSYNQPQHF
TRBJ2-3	-	TRBV18	CASSPQRDTQYF
TRBJ2-7	TRBD2	TRBV18	CASSPSGTSGSEQYF
TRBJ2-2	-	TRBV19	CASIKSGQRTTGELFF
TRBJ2-1	-	TRBV6-8	CASSYFTESTDEQFF
TRBJ2-7	TRBD2	TRBV27	CASSPWTSGDLRRQYF
TRBJ2-5	-	TRBV11-2	CASSLTAEGTQYF
TRBJ2-7	TRBD1	TRBV27	CASRHRDRGYEQYF
TRBJ1-2	TRBD1	TRBV29-1	CSVEDRGQDYGYTF
TRBJ1-5	TRBD1	TRBV19	CASSRQGPAAQHF
TRBJ2-3	-	TRBV27	CASTGSASDTQYF
TRBJ1-2	TRBD1	TRBV20-1	CSASRPGGNYGYTF
TRBJ2-1	-	TRBV29-1	CSVGNTRSYNEQFF
TRBJ1-1	TRBD1	TRBV7-9	CASSLTGANTEAFF
TRBJ2-3	TRBD2	TRBV18	CASSLLSGREDTQYF
TRBJ1-2	-	TRBV3-1/TRBV3-2	CASSSNRNGYTF
TRBJ1-1	-	TRBV29-1	CSVEGGARTEAFF
TRBJ2-1	TRBD2	TRBV29-1	CSAAPPGGSYNEQFF
TRBJ2-2	-	TRBV6-5	CASSHRRAAGELFF
TRBJ2-1	TRBD2	TRBV7-2	CASSLTSGGYNEQFF
TRBJ2-2	-	TRBV15	CATSREGARTGELFF